The sequence of this TCR beta chain was determined in a study of blood T cells in healthy people across ages. Russia was home to the donors, healthy Caucasian individuals aged about 6 to 90. The germline V and J ends were trimmed by 0 bases and 0 bases, with 10 bases remaining between them. The CDR3 runs to 15 residues. Looked up from germline, CDR1 is DFQATT and CDR2 is SNEGSKA (reference sequence). Through a sample-barcoded 5' primer and a J-beta primer mix, a second PCR was run for roughly 6 to 11 cycles. Every single cDNA molecule received a tag from a template-switch adaptor with 12 random nucleotides. TCRdb reanalysed the 5' RACE reads using MiXCR and keeps one entry per CDR3 protein. The sample comprises hundreds of thousands of distinct CDR3 sequences, 40% to 55% of which are singletons, and approximately 23% rests with the top ten.

The sample was blood. The V and J genes are TRBV20-1 and TRBJ2-3; D is unresolved. This receptor was obtained from a man at least 80 years old in good health. This CDR3 reads CSARDWAKSTDTQYF. The CDR3 bases are TGCAGTGCTAGAGATTGGGCCAAGAGCACAGATACGCAGTATTTT.